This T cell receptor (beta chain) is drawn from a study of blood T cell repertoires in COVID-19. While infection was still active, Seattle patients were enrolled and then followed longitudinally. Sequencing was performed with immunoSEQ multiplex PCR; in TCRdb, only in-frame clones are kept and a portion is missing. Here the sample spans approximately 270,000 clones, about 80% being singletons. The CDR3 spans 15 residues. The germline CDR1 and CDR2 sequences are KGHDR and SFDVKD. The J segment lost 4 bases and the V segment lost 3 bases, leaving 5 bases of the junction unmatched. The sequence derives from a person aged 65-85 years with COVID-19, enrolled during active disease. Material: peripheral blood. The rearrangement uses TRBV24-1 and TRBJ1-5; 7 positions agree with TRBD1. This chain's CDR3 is CATSDPGTANQPQHF. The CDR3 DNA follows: TGTGCCACCAGTGATCCCGGGACAGCTAATCAGCCCCAGCATTTT.